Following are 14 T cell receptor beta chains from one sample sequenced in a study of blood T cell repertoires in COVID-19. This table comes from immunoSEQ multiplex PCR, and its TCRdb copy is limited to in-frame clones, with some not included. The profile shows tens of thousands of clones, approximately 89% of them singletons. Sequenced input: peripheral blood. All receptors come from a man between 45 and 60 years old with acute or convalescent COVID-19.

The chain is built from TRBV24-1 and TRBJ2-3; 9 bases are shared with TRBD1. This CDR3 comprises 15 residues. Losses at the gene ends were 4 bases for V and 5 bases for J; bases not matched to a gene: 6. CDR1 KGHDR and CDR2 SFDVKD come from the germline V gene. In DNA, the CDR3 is TGTGCCACCAGTGAGGCCGGGACAGGGAAAGATACGCAGTATTTT. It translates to CATSEAGTGKDTQYF.

This CDR3 is CASSLSKDSNYGYTF. Written as DNA, the CDR3 is TGTGCCAGCAGCTTATCGAAGGACTCTAACTATGGCTACACCTTC. The genes are TRBV7-2 and TRBJ1-2; D ambiguous. CDR1 and CDR2 from the germline V gene are SGHTA and FQGNSA. The CDR3 runs 15 residues. Trimming took off 2 bases at V and 0 bases at J, with 10 bases between the two ends.

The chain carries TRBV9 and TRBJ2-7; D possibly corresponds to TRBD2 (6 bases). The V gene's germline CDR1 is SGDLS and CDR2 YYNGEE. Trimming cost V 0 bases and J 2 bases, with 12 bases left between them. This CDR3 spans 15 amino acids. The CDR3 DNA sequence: TGTGCCAGCAGCGTAGGGGGGACTTACCCCTACGAGCAGTACTTC. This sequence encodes CASSVGGTYPYEQYF.

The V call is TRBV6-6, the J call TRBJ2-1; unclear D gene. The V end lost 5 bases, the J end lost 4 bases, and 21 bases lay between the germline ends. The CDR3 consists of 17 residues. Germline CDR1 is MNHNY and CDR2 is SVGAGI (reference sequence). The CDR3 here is CASSQRLSPTLYNEQFF. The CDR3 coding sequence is TGTGCCAGCAGTCAGAGACTTAGCCCCACCTTATACAATGAGCAGTTCTTC.

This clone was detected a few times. This CDR3 is CASSYGSFRTDTQYF. The CDR3 nucleotides read TGTGCCAGCAGTTACGGCTCCTTCCGCACAGATACGCAGTATTTT. The V and J genes are TRBV6-5 and TRBJ2-3, with D hard to call. Germline CDR1 and CDR2: MNHEY and SVGAGI. CDR3 size: 15 residues. V lost 2 bases and J 1 base, leaving 10 bases between the germline ends.

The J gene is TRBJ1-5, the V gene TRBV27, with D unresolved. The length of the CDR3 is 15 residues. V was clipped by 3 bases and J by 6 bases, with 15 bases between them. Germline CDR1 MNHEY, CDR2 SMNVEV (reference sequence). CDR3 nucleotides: TGTGCCAGCAGTTTGAGCGCGGGGTTAGGTCAGCCCCAGCATTTT. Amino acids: CASSLSAGLGQPQHF.

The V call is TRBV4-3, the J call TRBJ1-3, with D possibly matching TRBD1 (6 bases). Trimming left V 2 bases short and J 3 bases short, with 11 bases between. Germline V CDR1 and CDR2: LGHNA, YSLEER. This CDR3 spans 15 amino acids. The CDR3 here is CASSQIGGSGNTIYF. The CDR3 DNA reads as TGCGCCAGCAGCCAAATTGGGGGCAGTGGAAACACCATATATTTT.

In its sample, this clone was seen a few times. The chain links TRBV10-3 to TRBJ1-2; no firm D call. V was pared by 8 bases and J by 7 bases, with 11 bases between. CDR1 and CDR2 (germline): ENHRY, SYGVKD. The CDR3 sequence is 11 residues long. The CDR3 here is CAISEEGGYTF. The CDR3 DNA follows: TGTGCCATCTCCGAGGAGGGTGGCTACACCTTC.

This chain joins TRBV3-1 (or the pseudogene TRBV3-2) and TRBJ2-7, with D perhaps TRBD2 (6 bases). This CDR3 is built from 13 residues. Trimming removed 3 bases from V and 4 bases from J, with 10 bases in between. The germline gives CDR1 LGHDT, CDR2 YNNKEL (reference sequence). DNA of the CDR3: TGTGCCAGCAGCCAGGGGGGAAGGTACGAGCAGTACTTC. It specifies CASSQGGRYEQYF.

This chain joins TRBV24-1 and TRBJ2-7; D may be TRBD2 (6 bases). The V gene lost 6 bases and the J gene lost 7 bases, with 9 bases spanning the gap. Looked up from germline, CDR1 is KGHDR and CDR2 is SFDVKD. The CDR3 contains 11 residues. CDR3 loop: CATSRGREQYF. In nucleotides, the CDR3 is TGTGCCACCAGTCGTGGGAGGGAGCAGTACTTC.

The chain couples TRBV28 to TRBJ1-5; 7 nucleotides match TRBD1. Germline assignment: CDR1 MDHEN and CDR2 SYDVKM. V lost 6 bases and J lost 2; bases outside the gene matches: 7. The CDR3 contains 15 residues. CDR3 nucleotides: TGTGCCAGCAGCCCCGGACAGGCCCGCAATCAGCCCCAGCATTTT. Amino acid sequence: CASSPGQARNQPQHF.

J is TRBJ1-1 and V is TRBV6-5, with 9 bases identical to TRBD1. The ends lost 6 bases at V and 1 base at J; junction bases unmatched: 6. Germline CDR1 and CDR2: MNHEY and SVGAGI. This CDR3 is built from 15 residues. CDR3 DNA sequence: TGTGCCAGCAGGGCCCAGGGACAGGGGAACACTGAAGCTTTCTTT. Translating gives CASRAQGQGNTEAFF.

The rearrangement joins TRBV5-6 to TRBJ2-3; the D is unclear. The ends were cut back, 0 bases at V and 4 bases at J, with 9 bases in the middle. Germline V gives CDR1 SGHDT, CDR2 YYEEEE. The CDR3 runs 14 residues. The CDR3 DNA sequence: TGTGCCAGCAGCTTGGGGCCCACCCCAGATACGCAGTATTTT. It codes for CASSLGPTPDTQYF.

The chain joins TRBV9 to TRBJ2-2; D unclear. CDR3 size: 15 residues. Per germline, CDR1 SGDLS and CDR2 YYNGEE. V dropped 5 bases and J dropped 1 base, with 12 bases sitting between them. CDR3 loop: CASSRQSLNTGELFF. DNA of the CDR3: TGTGCCAGCAGTCGCCAGTCCCTGAACACCGGGGAGCTGTTTTTT.